This T cell receptor (beta chain) was documented in a study of cytomegalovirus exposure and HLA in healthy donors listed by TCRdb under 2017. Notes on the research overall: An earlier analysis of 587 of the donors reported 276 Gb of sequence data and 117 million unique TCR beta sequences obtained from about 179 million T cells. HLA typing covered class I and class II loci at four-digit resolution. To predict cytomegalovirus infection status, the study combined high-throughput TCR immunosequencing, statistical association of individual TCRs with disease status, and machine learning. A later analysis re-analyzed previously published TCR beta repertoires from roughly 600 donors and added high-resolution HLA genotyping to study TCR occurrence patterns. Alongside the repertoire data, information on donor age, sex, ethnicity and CMV serostatus was compiled. An early release that covered more than 550 HLA-typed donors contained about 300 gigabases of sequencing data and 75 million to 100 million unique TCR sequences. In an earlier analysis of about 590 of the donors, high-throughput TCR beta sequencing was used to judge whether each TCR beta V gene segment behaved as functional or pseudogenic. Across around 400 genotyped donors of the cohort, an average of roughly 250,000 unique TCR beta nucleotide sequences per donor were sequenced, and roughly 20% of those sequences were non-productive. Besides the first cohort of roughly 640 subjects, a separate validation cohort made up of about 120 different subjects was used. Every repertoire in the discovery cohort had been generated on one and the same sequencing platform. A handful of DR-DQ haplotypes were handled as single units for association and clustering because linkage in the cohort was strong. Using immunosequencing, the study profiled T cell repertoires from around 670 subjects and related those repertoires to cytomegalovirus serostatus. The study aimed to test whether signatures of past pathogen exposure could be identified by cataloging public T cell receptors. Genome-wide SNP genotypes for about 55% of the roughly 670 donors were used in a later genetic analysis, which treated that subset as a discovery cohort. Rather than drawing on any new phenotypic data, the later analysis identified candidate immune exposures from TCR beta sequences and the way those sequences occurred across donors. Typing coverage differed by locus: A, B, C, DRB1 and DQB1 were typed in roughly 629-640 donors, DQA1 in around 500, DPA1 in some 610, and DPB1 in around 490. The genetic ancestry cluster associated with self-reported Caucasian donors included roughly 84% of the 300 to 400 genotyped donors. General findings and caveats noted by the study authors: Assigning TCR associations to individual alleles was difficult when HLA alleles, especially DR and DQ, strongly co-occurred. Because HLA typing was unavailable for some donors at each locus, only the typed subset was used in association tests. A later analysis found that TCR association rates varied across HLA loci, with DRB1 alleles showing the most associated TCRs and HLA-C alleles the fewest. While some public TCRs were present in many individuals, most TCR sequences turned up only very rarely across donors. A cluster of highly shared sequence variants was judged likely to be a technical artifact of the sequencing pipeline. Because counts were too low, roughly 18 rarely observed V segments, including chromosome 9 orphons, were left out of the earlier analysis of several hundred of the donors. Three of the identified cytomegalovirus-associated TCR beta chains were confirmed in vitro to be specific for cytomegalovirus antigens. The classifier was reported to diagnose cytomegalovirus status with high specificity and sensitivity in both the original cohort and the validation cohort. Compared with the roughly 720-donor mean, donors in an Asian-associated ancestry cluster had fewer N-insertions in productive TCRs, according to a later genetic analysis. In a later analysis, HLA-associated TCR beta chains were found to be more clonally expanded and to have lower generation probabilities than equally common non-associated chains. According to a later analysis, parvovirus B19, influenza, CMV and Epstein-Barr virus appeared linked to several top co-occurrence clusters. Some IMGT-functional V segments, including TRBV6-2 and TRBV6-3, could not be told apart with the 87-base-pair reads, so those segments were excluded. Only TCR beta chains were sequenced in this cohort, and the absence of alpha or paired-chain data limited detectable features. An association between a missense DCLRE1C variant and V-gene and J-gene trimming of TCR beta chains was found in a later genetic analysis and replicated in an independent cohort. For the cohort, immune exposure information was limited to CMV serostatus. According to a later analysis, most CMV-associated TCR beta chains appeared to be HLA-restricted, and the HLA associations seemed to be driven largely by CMV exposure. According to the authors, the approach could potentially be generalized to other disease states and immunological phenotypes. In an earlier analysis of approximately 590 of the donors, most TCR beta V segments appeared in productive rearrangements about 87% or about 30% of the time, broadly matching IMGT annotations. Presence/absence analyses assumed roughly uniform sequencing depth across donors, an assumption that may not hold. In the study, about 150 TCR beta chains were listed as associated with cytomegalovirus. Correlated functional status among segregating V segments might be attributable to linkage disequilibrium, but an unknown experimental factor could not be ruled out. A further reported finding was that TCR beta sequences accurately predicted the HLA-A and HLA-B alleles for most subjects in the first cohort. In a later analysis, some 18,000 TCR beta sequences were associated with specific HLA alleles at a false discovery rate of 0.05.

The receptor library was made with the immunoSEQ multiplex PCR assay. For the multiplex PCR, a mixture combining 60 forward primers for TCR Vbeta segments and 13 reverse primers for TCR Jbeta segments was used. The CDR3 region of rearranged TCR beta genes was amplified from genomic DNA with a multiplex PCR assay. The amplified TCR beta libraries were sequenced on the Illumina HiSeq System as 87-base-pair reads. As for the original processing: In a later analysis, tens of millions of unique TCR beta chains were counted across the approximately 640 repertoires, and roughly 10 million of these chains were shared by at least two donors. Raw reads were error-corrected and collapsed into unique sequences by a nearest-neighbor algorithm in which closely related sequences were merged to remove PCR and sequencing errors. Alignment of CDR3 sequences to IMGT reference sequences was used to assign V, D and J gene segments. For a sequence to be retained, a match of at least six nucleotides to both a V gene segment and a J gene segment was required. Rearrangements were called productive when the CDR3 lacked stop codons and stayed in frame with V and J; all others were non-productive. Following IMGT convention, CDR3 was defined as the stretch from the second conserved V-encoded cysteine up to the conserved J-encoded phenylalanine. The earlier analysis of some 550 of the donors excluded any sequence lacking an unambiguous match to a single V gene segment. In an earlier analysis of roughly 600 of the donors, a V segment was called functional when productive rearrangements were above 56.7%, and segregating when the standard deviation between donors exceeded 5%. A statistical classification framework was built for diagnosing cytomegalovirus status from the catalog of TCR beta chain sequences. In a later analysis, TCR nucleotide sequences were compared against IMGT/GENE-DB human TR gene sequences so that V and J genes could be assigned. The TCRdist pipeline was used in a later analysis to assign CDR3 sequences and most-parsimonious VDJ recombination scenarios. In a later analysis, every TCR beta chain was defined by the combination of its CDR3 amino acid sequence and its V-gene family, and reads without a unique V-gene family were dropped. To address suspected cross-contamination and a sequencing artifact, a later analysis removed around 600 highly shared, low-generation-probability nucleotide sequences. In a later analysis, a clonal expansion index for each public chain was calculated from normalized within-repertoire ranks of inferred template counts. In a later analysis, generation probabilities were computed with a VDJ recombination model fitted to out-of-frame rearrangements, and the resulting probabilities were checked against IGoR. In a later analysis, hypergeometric tests were used to score TCR-TCR, TCR-HLA and TCR-CMV co-occurrence, with a repertoire-size bias correction applied to TCR pairs. To estimate false discovery rates, a later analysis permuted the HLA or CMV assignments 20 times. In a later analysis, co-occurring TCRs were grouped using DBSCAN, with TCRdist sequence similarity added in when clustering inside HLA-allele-positive subsets. For co-occurrence clustering, repertoires with fewer than 30,000 or more than 120,000 public chains were excluded, along with five or six repertoires with anomalous nucleotide sharing. The source is immuneACCESS, and TCRdb retained only in-frame sequences with V and J called. Part of the clones is not carried over; for the studies checked, unresolved V genes explain less than half of this, and the remainder is unexplained. The D gene and trimming were derived from the DNA, and the V and J assignments and clone size from that table. This sample gives about 100,000 clones in total; 60% to 75% of them show up just once. The ten largest make up 2.5% to 3.5% of the sample.

As regards this clone: Which antigen it targets is not known. No base-level quality is on record; no much larger clone is a single base apart.

In total, 666 healthy bone marrow donors made up the cohort. Cohort members were all nominally healthy when sampled, although unrecorded immune exposures were likely present. The donor was CMV seropositive and was included in the group of almost 300 seropositive cohort members. A peripheral blood sample was collected from each donor, and TCR beta sequencing was performed on peripheral blood mononuclear cells. The Qiagen DNeasy Blood Extraction Kit was used to extract genomic DNA from the blood cell samples. Per the germline V gene (reference sequence), GTSNPN is the CDR1 and SVGIG is the CDR2. The CDR3 runs 13 amino acids, cysteine and phenylalanine included. Only the CDR3 portion is preserved as DNA: 39 bases, with reading frame beginning at the first base. The V and J ends are trimmed by 1 base and 2 bases, leaving 7 bases between them.

Sequencing used PBMCs. The chain employs TRBV30 and TRBJ2-3; perhaps TRBD2 is the D gene, with 5 bases matching. This clonotype originated in a female donor in good health and CMV-seropositive. The CDR3 amino acid sequence is: CAWSAGNTDTQYF. The nucleotides read TGTGCCTGGAGTGCGGGGAACACAGATACGCAGTATTTT.